This TCR beta chain was sequenced during a study of blood T cell repertoires in COVID-19. Study-level background: Researchers got acute and convalescent COVID-19 samples from the United States, Italy and Spain.

Cohort allocation depended upon clinical history that participants reported. Per germline, CDR1 SGHDN and CDR2 FVKESK. CDR3 length: 15 amino acids. Trimming shortened V by 4 bases and J by 4 bases, and 16 bases separated the two germline ends. Measured with immunoSEQ multiplex PCR; TCRdb has only the in-frame clones, and not every one. The sample shows 250,000 or so clones, 70% to 90% of them seen only once. The clonotype originates from a woman in her thirties with acute COVID-19. The V and J genes are TRBV14 and TRBJ1-1; D might be TRBD1 (6 bases). The sequenced material came from PBMCs or T cells enriched from blood (not recorded which). In DNA form, the CDR3 reads TGTGCCAGCAGCCCGGGACACCAGATGGGCACTGAAGCTTTCTTT. As protein: CASSPGHQMGTEAFF. Drawing the rest from reference TRBV14 and TRBJ1-1, the complete variable domain is EAGVTQFPSHSVIEKGQTVTLRCDPISGHDNLYWYRRVMGKEIKFLLHFVKESKQDESGMPNNRFLAERTGGTYSTLKVQPAELEDSGVYFCASSPGHQMGTEAFFGQGTRLTVV.